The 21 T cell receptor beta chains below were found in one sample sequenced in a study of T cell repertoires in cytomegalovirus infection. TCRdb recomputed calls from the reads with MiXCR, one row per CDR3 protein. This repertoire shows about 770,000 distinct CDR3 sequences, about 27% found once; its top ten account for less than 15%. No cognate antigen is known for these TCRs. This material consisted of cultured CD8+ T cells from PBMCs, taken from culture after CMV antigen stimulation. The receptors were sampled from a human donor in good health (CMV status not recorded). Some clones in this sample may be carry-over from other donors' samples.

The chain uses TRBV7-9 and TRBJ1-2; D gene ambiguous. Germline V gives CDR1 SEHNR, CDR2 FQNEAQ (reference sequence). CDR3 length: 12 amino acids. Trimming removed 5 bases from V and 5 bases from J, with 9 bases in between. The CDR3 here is CASSPPEYGYTF. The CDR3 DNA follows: TGTGCCAGCAGCCCCCCGGAGTATGGCTACACCTTC.

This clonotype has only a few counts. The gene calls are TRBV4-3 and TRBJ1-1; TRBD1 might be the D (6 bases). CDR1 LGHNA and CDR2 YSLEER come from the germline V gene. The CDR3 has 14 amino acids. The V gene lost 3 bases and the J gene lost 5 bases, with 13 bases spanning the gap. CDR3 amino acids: CASSQDTGTTEAFF. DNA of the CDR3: TGCGCCAGCAGCCAGGATACCGGGACAACTGAAGCTTTCTTT.

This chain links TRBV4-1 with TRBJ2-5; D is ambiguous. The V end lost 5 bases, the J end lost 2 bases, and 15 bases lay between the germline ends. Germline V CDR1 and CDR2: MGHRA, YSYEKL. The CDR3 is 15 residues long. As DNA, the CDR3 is TGCGCCAGCAGCGACTTTCTAGGTACACAAGAGACCCAGTACTTC. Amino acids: CASSDFLGTQETQYF.

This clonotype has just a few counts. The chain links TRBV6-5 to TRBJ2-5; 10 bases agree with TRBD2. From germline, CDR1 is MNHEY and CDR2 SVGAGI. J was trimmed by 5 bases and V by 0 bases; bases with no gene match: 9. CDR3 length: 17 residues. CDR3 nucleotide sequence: TGTGCCAGCAGTTACTCCGGGTTGGGACTAGCGTTGGAGACCCAGTACTTC. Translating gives CASSYSGLGLALETQYF.

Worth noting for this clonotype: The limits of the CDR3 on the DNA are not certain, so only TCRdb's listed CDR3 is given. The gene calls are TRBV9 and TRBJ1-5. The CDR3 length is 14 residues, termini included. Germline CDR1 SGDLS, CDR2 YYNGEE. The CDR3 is CASSVGWGNQPRHF.

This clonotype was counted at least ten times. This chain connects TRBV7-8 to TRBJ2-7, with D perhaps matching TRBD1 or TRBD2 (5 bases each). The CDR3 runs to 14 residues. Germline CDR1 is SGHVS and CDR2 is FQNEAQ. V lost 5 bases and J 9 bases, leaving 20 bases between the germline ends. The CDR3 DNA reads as TGTGCCAGCAGCCCCTCGGGACGGAGACTTGTGCAGTACTTC. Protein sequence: CASSPSGRRLVQYF.

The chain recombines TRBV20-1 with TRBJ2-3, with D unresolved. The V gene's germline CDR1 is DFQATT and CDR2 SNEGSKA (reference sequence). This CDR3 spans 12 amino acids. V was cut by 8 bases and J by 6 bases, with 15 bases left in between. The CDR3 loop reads CSRFTRYDTQYF. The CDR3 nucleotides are TGCAGTCGCTTCACTCGTTACGATACGCAGTATTTT.

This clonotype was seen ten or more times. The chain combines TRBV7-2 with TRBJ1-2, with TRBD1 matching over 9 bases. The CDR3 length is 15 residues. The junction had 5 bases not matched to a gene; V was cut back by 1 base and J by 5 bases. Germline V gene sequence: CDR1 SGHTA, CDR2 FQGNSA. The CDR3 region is CASSLGTGTGYGYTF. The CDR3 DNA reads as TGTGCCAGCAGCTTAGGTACCGGGACAGGGTATGGCTACACCTTC.

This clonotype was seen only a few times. The chain's CDR3 is CASSLGTQDYEQYF. The CDR3 DNA follows: TGTGCCAGCAGCTTGGGCACCCAAGACTACGAGCAGTACTTC. This chain connects TRBV5-4 to TRBJ2-7; D not certain. The CDR3 has 14 amino acids. Trimming removed 0 bases from V and 3 bases from J, with 10 bases in between. From germline, CDR1 is SGHNT and CDR2 YYREEE (reference sequence).

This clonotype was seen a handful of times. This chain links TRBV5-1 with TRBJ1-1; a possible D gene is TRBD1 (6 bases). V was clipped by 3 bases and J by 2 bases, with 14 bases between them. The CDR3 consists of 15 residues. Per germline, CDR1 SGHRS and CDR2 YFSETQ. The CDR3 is CASSWRGGFNTEAFF. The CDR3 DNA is TGCGCCAGCAGCTGGAGGGGGGGATTCAACACTGAAGCTTTCTTT.

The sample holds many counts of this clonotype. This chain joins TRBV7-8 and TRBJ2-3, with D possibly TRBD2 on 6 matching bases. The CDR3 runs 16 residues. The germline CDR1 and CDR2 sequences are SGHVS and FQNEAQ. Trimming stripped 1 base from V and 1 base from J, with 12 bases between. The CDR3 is CASSLDLWGGTDTQYF. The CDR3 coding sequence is TGTGCCAGCAGCTTAGATTTGTGGGGGGGCACAGATACGCAGTATTTT.

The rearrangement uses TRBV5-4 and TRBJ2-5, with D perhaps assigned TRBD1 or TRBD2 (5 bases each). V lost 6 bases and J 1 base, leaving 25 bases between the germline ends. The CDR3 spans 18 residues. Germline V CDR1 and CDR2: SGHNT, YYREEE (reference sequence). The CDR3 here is CASTNRDRVGPSQETQYF. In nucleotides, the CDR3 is TGTGCCAGCACCAACCGGGACCGAGTTGGTCCAAGCCAAGAGACCCAGTACTTC. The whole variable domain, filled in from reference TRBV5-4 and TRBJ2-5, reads ETGVTQSPTHLIKTRGQQVTLRCSSQSGHNTVSWYQQALGQGPQFIFQYYREEENGRGNFPPRFSGLQFPNYSSELNVNALELDDSALYLCASTNRDRVGPSQETQYFGPGTRLLVL.

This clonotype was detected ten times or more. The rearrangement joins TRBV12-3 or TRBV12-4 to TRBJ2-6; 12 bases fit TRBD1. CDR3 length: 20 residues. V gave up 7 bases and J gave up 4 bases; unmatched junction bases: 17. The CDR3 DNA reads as TGTGCCAGCACTTTCGACCTCCCGGGACAGGGGGCGCGGGGGGCCAACGTCCTGACTTTC. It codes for CASTFDLPGQGARGANVLTF.

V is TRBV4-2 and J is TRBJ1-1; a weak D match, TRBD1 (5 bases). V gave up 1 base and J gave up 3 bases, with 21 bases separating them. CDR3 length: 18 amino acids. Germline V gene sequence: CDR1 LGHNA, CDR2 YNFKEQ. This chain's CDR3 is CASSQAAGLGRADTEAFF. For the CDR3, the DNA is TGTGCCAGCAGCCAAGCCGCCGGATTGGGCAGGGCGGACACTGAAGCTTTCTTT.

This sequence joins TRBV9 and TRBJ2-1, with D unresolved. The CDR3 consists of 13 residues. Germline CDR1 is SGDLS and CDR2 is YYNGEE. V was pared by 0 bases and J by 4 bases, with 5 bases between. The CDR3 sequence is CASSVASYNEQFF. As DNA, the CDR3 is TGTGCCAGCAGCGTAGCTAGTTACAATGAGCAGTTCTTC. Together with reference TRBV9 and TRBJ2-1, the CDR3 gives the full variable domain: DSGVTQTPKHLITATGQRVTLRCSPRSGDLSVYWYQQSLDQGLQFLIQYYNGEERAKGNILERFSAQQFPDLHSELNLSSLELGDSALYFCASSVASYNEQFFGPGTRLTVL.

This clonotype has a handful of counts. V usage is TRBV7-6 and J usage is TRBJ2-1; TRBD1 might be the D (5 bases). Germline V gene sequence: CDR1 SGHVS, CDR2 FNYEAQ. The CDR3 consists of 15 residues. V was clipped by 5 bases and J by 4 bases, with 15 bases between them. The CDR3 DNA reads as TGTGCCAGCAGCCCAGGTGCAGGGAATTACAATGAGCAGTTCTTC. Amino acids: CASSPGAGNYNEQFF.

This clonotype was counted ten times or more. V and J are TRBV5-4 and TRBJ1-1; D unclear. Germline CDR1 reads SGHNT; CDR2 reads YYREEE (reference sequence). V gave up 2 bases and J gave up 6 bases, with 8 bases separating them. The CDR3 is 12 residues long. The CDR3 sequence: CASSFYGSEAFF. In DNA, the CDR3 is TGTGCCAGCAGCTTTTATGGGTCTGAAGCTTTCTTT. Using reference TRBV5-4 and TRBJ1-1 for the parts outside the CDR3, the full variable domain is ETGVTQSPTHLIKTRGQQVTLRCSSQSGHNTVSWYQQALGQGPQFIFQYYREEENGRGNFPPRFSGLQFPNYSSELNVNALELDDSALYLCASSFYGSEAFFGQGTRLTVV.

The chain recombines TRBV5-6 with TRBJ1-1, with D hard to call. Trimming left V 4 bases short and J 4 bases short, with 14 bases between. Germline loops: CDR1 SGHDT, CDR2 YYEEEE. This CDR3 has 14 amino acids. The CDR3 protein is CASSPGGSLTEAFF. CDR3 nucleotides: TGTGCCAGCAGCCCTGGCGGCAGCCTCACTGAAGCTTTCTTT.

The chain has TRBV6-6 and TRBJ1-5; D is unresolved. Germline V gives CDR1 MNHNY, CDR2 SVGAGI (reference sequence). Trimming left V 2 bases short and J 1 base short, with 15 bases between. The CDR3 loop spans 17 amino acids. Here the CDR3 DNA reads TGTGCCAGCAGTTACCTCGGGCCTTCCTCCAGCAATCAGCCCCAGCATTTT. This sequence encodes CASSYLGPSSSNQPQHF.

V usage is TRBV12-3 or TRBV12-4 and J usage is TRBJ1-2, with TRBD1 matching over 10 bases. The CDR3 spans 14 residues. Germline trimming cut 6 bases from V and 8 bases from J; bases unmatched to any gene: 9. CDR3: CASSAGTGEGGYTF. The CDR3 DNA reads TGTGCCAGCAGCGCCGGGACAGGGGAGGGGGGCTACACCTTC.

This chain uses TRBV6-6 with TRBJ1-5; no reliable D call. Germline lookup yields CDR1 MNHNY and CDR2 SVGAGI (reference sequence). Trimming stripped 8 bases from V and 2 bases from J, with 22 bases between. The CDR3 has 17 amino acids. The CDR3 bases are TGTGCCAGCTCCCCTATCCGGGCCGCGGAAGGCAATCAGCCCCAGCATTTT. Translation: CASSPIRAAEGNQPQHF.